This T cell receptor beta chain was retrieved from a study of technical replicates of blood from a few donors. Per the germline V gene, CDR1 is SEHNR and CDR2 is FQNEAQ (reference sequence). The CDR3 has 15 residues. Trimming took off 2 bases at V and 3 bases at J, with 12 bases between the two ends. Assay: immunoSEQ multiplex PCR; the TCRdb copy retains only in-frame clones and omits some. The sample shows approximately 81,000 clones, 81% of them seen only once. Sequencing was carried out using PBMCs. The clonotype comes from a human donor in good health. Some clones in this sample may be carry-over from other donors' samples. The chain is built from TRBV7-9 and TRBJ2-3; D possibly corresponds to TRBD2 (6 bases). The CDR3 bases are TGTGCCAGCAGCTTAATGGAGGGTCGAACAGATACGCAGTATTTT. Its translation: CASSLMEGRTDTQYF. Full variable domain (missing parts from reference TRBV7-9 and TRBJ2-3): DTGVSQNPRHKITKRGQNVTFRCDPISEHNRLYWYRQTLGQGPEFLTYFQNEAQLEKSRLLSDRFSAERPKGSFSTLEIQRTEQGDSAMYLCASSLMEGRTDTQYFGPGTRLTVL.